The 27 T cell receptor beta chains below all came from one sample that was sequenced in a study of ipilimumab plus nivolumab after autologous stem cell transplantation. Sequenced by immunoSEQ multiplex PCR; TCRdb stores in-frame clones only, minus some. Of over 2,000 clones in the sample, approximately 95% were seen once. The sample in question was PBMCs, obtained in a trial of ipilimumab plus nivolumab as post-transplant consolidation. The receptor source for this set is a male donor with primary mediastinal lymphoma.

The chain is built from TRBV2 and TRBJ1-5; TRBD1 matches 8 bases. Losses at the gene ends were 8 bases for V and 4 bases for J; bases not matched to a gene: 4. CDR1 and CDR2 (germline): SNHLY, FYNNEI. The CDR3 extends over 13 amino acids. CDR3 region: CASRRDRNQPQHF. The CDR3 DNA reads TGTGCCAGCCGCCGGGACAGGAATCAGCCCCAGCATTTT.

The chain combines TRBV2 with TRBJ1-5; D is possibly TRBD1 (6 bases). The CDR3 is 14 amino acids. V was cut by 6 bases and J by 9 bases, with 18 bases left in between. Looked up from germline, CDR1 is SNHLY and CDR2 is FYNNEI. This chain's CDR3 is CASRSTGDMGPQHF. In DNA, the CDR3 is TGTGCCAGCAGGTCTACCGGGGACATGGGGCCCCAGCATTTT.

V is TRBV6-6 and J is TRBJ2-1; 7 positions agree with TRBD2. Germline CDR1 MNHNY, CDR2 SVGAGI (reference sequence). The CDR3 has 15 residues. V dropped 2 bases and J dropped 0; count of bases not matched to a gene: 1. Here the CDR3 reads CASSYERGSYNEQFF. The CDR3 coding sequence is TGTGCCAGCAGTTACGAGCGGGGCTCCTACAATGAGCAGTTCTTC.

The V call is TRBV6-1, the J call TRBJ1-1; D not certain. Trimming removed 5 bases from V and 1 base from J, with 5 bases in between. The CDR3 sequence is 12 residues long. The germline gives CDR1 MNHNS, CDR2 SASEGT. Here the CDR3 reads CASSPPNTEAFF. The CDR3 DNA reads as TGTGCCAGCAGTCCCCCGAACACTGAAGCTTTCTTT.

Written as DNA, the CDR3 is TGTGCCAGCAGCATACAGGGGAATAATTCACCCCTCCACTTT. Its protein is CASSIQGNNSPLHF. The chain joins TRBV7-9 to TRBJ1-6; 7 bases are shared with TRBD1. The V gene's germline CDR1 is SEHNR and CDR2 FQNEAQ (reference sequence). Unmatched junction bases numbered 3, after V lost 5 bases and J lost 5 bases. The CDR3 loop spans 14 amino acids. Full variable domain (rest looked up from reference TRBV7-9 and TRBJ1-6): DTGVSQNPRHKITKRGQNVTFRCDPISEHNRLYWYRQTLGQGPEFLTYFQNEAQLEKSRLLSDRFSAERPKGSFSTLEIQRTEQGDSAMYLCASSIQGNNSPLHFGNGTRLTVT.

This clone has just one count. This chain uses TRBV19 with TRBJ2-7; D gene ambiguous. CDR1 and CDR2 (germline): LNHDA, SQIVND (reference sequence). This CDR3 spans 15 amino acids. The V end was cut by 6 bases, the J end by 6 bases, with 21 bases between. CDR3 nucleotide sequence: TGTGCCAGTAGCGCCTCCCCCCCCTTATCTGGCGAGCAGTACTTC. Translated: CASSASPPLSGEQYF.

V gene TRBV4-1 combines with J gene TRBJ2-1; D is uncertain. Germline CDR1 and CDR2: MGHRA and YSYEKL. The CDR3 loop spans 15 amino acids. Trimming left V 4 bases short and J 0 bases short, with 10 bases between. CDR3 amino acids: CASSLGSASYNEQFF. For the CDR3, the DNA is TGCGCCAGCAGCCTAGGATCGGCCTCCTACAATGAGCAGTTCTTC.

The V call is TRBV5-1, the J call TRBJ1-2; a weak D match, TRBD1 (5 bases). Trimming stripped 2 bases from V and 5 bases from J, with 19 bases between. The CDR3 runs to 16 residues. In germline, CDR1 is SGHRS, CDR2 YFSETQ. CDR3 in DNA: TGCGCCAGCAGCTTTGGCAGGGCTCCGCTTGAATATGGCTACACCTTC. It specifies CASSFGRAPLEYGYTF.

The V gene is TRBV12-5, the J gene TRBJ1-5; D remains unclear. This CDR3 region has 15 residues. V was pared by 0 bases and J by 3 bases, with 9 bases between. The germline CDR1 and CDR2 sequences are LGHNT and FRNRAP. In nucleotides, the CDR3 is TGTGCTAGTGGTTTGGTAGGCAGTTACAATCAGCCCCAGCATTTT. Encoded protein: CASGLVGSYNQPQHF.

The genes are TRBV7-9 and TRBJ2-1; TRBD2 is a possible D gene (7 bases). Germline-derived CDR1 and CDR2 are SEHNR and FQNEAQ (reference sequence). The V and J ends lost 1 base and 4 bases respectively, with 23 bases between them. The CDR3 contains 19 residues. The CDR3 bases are TGTGCCAGCAGCTTAGTCTACGAGGGGGGACTATATGGGTACAATGAGCAGTTCTTC. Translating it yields CASSLVYEGGLYGYNEQFF.

CDR3 coding DNA: TGTGCCAGTAGTATTCTCGGACAGGCCGGCTACGAGCAGTACTTC. Translated: CASSILGQAGYEQYF. The gene calls are TRBV19 and TRBJ2-7, with 7 bases lining up with TRBD1. Unmatched junction bases numbered 8, after V lost 3 bases and J lost 3 bases. The germline CDR1 and CDR2 sequences are LNHDA and SQIVND (reference sequence). This CDR3 region has 15 residues.

This CDR3 is CASSRERAGLSSYEQYF. The CDR3 region has the DNA TGTGCCAGCAGCCGGGAGAGGGCGGGGCTGAGCTCCTACGAGCAGTACTTC. The chain employs TRBV5-6 and TRBJ2-7, with D possibly being TRBD2 (6 bases). Trimming took 4 bases from V and 0 from J, leaving 20 bases between them. Germline assignment: CDR1 SGHDT and CDR2 YYEEEE. The CDR3 spans 17 residues. Full variable domain (remainder filled in from reference TRBV5-6 and TRBJ2-7): DAGVTQSPTHLIKTRGQQVTLRCSPKSGHDTVSWYQQALGQGPQFIFQYYEEEERQRGNFPDRFSGHQFPNYSSELNVNALLLGDSALYLCASSRERAGLSSYEQYFGPGTRLTVT.

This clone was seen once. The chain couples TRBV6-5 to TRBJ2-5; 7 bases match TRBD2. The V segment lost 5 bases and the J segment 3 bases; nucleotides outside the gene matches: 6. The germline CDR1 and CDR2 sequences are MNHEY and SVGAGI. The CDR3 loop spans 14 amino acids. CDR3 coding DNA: TGTGCCAGCAGTGACGGGACTAACAAAGAGACCCAGTACTTC. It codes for CASSDGTNKETQYF.

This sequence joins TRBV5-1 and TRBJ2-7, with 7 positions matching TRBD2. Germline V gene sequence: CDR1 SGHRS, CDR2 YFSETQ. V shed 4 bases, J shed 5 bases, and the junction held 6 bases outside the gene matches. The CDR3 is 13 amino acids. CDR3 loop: CASSAITSDEQYF. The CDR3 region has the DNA TGCGCCAGCAGCGCTATAACTAGCGACGAGCAGTACTTC.

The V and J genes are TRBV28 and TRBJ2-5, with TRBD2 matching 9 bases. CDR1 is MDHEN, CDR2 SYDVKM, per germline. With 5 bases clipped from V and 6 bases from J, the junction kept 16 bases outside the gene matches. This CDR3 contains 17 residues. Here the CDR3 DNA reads TGTGCCAGCAGTCCCCGGGGACGAGCGGGGGGTGTCAAGACCCAGTACTTC. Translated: CASSPRGRAGGVKTQYF.

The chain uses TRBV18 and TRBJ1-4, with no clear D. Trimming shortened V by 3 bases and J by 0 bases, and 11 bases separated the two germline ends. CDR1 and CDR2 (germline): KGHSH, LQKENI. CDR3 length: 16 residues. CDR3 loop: CASSPPGLATNEKLFF. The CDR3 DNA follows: TGTGCCAGCTCACCCCCGGGCCTTGCAACTAATGAAAAACTGTTTTTT. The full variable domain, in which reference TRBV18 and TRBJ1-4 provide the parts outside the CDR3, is NAGVMQNPRHLVRRRGQEARLRCSPMKGHSHVYWYRQLPEEGLKFMVYLQKENIIDESGMPKERFSAEFPKEGPSILRIQQVVRGDSAAYFCASSPPGLATNEKLFFGSGTQLSVL.

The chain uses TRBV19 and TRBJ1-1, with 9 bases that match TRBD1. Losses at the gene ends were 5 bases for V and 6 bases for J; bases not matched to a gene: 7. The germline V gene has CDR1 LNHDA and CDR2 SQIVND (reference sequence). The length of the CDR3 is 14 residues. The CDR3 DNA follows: TGTGCCAGTAGTGGGGGACAGGGAAAAGCTGAAGCTTTCTTT. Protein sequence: CASSGGQGKAEAFF.

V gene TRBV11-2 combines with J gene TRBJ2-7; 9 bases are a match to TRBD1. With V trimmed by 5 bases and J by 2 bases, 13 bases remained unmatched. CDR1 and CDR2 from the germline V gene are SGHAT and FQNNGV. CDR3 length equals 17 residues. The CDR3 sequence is CASSPGTGMFIPYEQYF. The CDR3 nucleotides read TGTGCCAGCAGCCCAGGGACAGGGATGTTTATCCCCTACGAGCAGTACTTC.

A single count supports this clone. The CDR3 DNA is TGTGCCAGCAGCTTAGCAAGCAGTATGACAGGGCAGGTCGGGCAGTACTTC. This sequence encodes CASSLASSMTGQVGQYF. The chain employs TRBV7-8 and TRBJ2-7; 7 nucleotides align to TRBD1. CDR3 length equals 17 residues. Germline trimming cut 0 bases from V and 9 bases from J; bases unmatched to any gene: 17. Per germline, CDR1 SGHVS and CDR2 FQNEAQ. The whole variable domain, remainder taken from reference TRBV7-8 and TRBJ2-7, is GAGVSQSPRYKVAKRGQDVALRCDPISGHVSLFWYQQALGQGPEFLTYFQNEAQLDKSGLPSDRFFAERPEGSVSTLKIQRTQQEDSAVYLCASSLASSMTGQVGQYFGPGTRLTVT.

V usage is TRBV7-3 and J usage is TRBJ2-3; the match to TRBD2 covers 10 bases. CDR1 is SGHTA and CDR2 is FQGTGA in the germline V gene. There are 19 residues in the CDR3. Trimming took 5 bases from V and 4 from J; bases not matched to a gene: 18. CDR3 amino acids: CASSTAPESGGAWADTQYF. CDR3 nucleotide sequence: TGTGCCAGCAGCACCGCTCCGGAAAGCGGGGGGGCCTGGGCAGATACGCAGTATTTT. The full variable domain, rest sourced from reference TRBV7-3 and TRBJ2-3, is GAGVSQTPSNKVTEKGKYVELRCDPISGHTALYWYRQSLGQGPEFLIYFQGTGAADDSGLPNDRFFAVRPEGSVSTLKIQRTERGDSAVYLCASSTAPESGGAWADTQYFGPGTRLTVL.

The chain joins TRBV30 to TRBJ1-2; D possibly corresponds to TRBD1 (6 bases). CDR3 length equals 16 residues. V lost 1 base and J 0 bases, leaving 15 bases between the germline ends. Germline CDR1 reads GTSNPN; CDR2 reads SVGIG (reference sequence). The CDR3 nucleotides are TGTGCCTGGAGTGGGTCCAGGGGATCGGCTAACTATGGCTACACCTTC. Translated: CAWSGSRGSANYGYTF.

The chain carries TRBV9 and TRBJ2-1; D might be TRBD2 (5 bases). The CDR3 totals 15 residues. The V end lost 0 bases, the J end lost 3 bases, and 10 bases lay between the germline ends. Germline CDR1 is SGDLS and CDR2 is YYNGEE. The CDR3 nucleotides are TGTGCCAGCAGCGTAGGGCGGGCTAACTACAATGAGCAGTTCTTC. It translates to CASSVGRANYNEQFF.

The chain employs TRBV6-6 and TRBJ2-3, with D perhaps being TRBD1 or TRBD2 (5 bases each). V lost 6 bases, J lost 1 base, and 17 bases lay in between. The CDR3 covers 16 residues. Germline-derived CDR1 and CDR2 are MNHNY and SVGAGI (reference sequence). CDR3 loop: CASRPTPGTGTDTQYF. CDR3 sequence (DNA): TGTGCCAGCAGGCCGACGCCGGGGACGGGCACAGATACGCAGTATTTT.

CDR3 region: CASSSGIAGAIYNEQFF. Written as DNA, the CDR3 is TGTGCCAGCAGCTCCGGAATAGCGGGGGCGATCTACAATGAGCAGTTCTTC. The chain has TRBV5-6 and TRBJ2-1, with 9 bases identical to TRBD2. CDR1 and CDR2 (germline): SGHDT, YYEEEE. The CDR3 runs 17 residues. The V and J ends lost 3 bases and 3 bases, in that order; junction bases with no gene match: 10.

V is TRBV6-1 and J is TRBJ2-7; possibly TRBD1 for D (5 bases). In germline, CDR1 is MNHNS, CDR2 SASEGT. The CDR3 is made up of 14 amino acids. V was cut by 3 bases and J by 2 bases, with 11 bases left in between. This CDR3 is CASSEYRTPYEQYF. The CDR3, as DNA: TGTGCCAGCAGTGAGTACAGGACACCCTACGAGCAGTACTTC.

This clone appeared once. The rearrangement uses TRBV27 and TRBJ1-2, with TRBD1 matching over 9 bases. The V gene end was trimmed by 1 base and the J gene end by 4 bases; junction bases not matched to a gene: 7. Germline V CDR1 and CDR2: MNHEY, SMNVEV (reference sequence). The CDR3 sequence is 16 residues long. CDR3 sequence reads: CASSLYAGTGIYGYTF. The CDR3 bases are TGTGCCAGCAGTTTATATGCCGGGACAGGGATCTATGGCTACACCTTC.

The chain's CDR3 is CASSFGTDPSTDTQYF. The CDR3 DNA follows: TGTGCCAGCAGCTTCGGGACGGATCCTAGCACAGATACGCAGTATTTT. This rearrangement joins TRBV5-4 to TRBJ2-3; D possibly uses TRBD1 or TRBD2 (5 bases each). CDR1 is SGHNT, CDR2 YYREEE, per germline (reference sequence). The CDR3 extends over 16 amino acids. Trimming left V 2 bases short and J 0 bases short, with 13 bases between.